This T cell receptor beta chain stems from a study of T cell changes during pregnancy in multiple sclerosis. Produced via immunoSEQ multiplex PCR; TCRdb's table is partial and in-frame only. The data hold under 55,000 clones, with 90% to 95% observed a single time. Germline V gene sequence: CDR1 SGHRS, CDR2 YFSETQ. After removal of 0 bases from V and 2 bases from J, the junction contained 11 bases not matched to a gene. CDR3 size: 17 residues. This specimen consisted of peripheral blood, obtained in the second trimester of pregnancy. The clonotype was recovered from a female donor with multiple sclerosis, enrolled in a pregnancy study. V gene TRBV5-1 combines with J gene TRBJ2-7; 7 nucleotides agree with TRBD2. CDR3 nucleotide sequence: TGCGCCAGCAGCTTGGTAGGGTGGCGGGAGAAGCCCTACGAGCAGTACTTC. It specifies CASSLVGWREKPYEQYF.